This entry is about one T cell receptor (beta chain). The data stem from a study of cytomegalovirus exposure and HLA in healthy donors. Clones were sequenced by immunoSEQ multiplex PCR, and TCRdb holds only the in-frame ones, with some missing. Of about 140,000 clones listed, about 91% were seen once; the top ten hold 4.5%. CDR3 length: 15 amino acids. The V and J ends lost 5 bases and 4 bases, in that order; junction bases with no gene match: 6. Germline V gene lookup returns CDR1 SEHNR and CDR2 FQNEAQ (reference sequence). This clonotype originated in a man aged 18 to 30 in good health and CMV-seropositive. The V gene is TRBV7-9, the J gene TRBJ2-5; TRBD2 agrees at 11 bases. The sequencing input was PBMCs. In DNA form, the CDR3 reads TGTGCCAGCAGCAATAGCGGGAGGGCCACAGAGACCCAGTACTTC. Translation: CASSNSGRATETQYF.